This entry is about one TCR beta chain. Its specificity is unknown. Aged about 6 to 95, donors were systemically healthy Caucasians from Russia. Together with a sample-barcoded 5' primer, a J-beta primer mix was included in a second PCR lasting roughly 6 to 12 cycles. TCRdb redid the calling of the 5' RACE reads with MiXCR, one entry per CDR3 protein. The sample lists 1.5 million to 2 million distinct CDR3 sequences, 49% occurring once. The data were taken from a study of blood T cells in healthy people across ages. Regarding the study as a whole: With donor CMV status unknown, expanded clonotype changes were possibly confounded. Significant beta diversity loss was already apparent by age approximately 42, declining roughly linearly.

The source is a woman aged 40 to 49 in good health. Material: blood.

The CDR3 coding sequence is TGTGCCAGCAGCCCCCCGCCGGGCTCCCTAAGGAACATTCAGTACTTC. Translation: CASSPPPGSLRNIQYF. The J gene is TRBJ2-4, the V gene TRBV28; D is ambiguous. Per the germline V gene, CDR1 is MDHEN and CDR2 is SYDVKM. CDR3 length equals 16 residues. Trimming removed 6 bases at V and 7 bases at J, with 22 bases between.